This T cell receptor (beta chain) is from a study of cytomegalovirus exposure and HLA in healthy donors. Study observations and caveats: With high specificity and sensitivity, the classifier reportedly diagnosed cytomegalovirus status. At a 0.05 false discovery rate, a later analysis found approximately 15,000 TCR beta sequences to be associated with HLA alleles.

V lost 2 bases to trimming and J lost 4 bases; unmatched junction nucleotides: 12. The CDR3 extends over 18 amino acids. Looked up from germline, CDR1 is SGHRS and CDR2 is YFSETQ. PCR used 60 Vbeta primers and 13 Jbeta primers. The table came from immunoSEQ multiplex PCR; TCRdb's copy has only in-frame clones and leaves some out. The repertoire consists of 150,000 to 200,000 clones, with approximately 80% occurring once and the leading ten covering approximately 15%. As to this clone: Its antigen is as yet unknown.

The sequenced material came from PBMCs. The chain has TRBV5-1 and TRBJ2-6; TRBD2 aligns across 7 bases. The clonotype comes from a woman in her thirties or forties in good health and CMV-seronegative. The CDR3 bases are TGCGCCAGCAGCTTAGGACGGGGGGAAAAGATCGGGGCCAACGTCCTGACTTTC. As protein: CASSLGRGEKIGANVLTF.